The next 23 T cell receptor beta chains were all read from a single sample in a study of blood T cell repertoires in COVID-19. Using immunoSEQ multiplex PCR, the repertoire was profiled, and TCRdb retains in-frame clones only, with some absent. The table shows 250,000 to 400,000 clones, with approximately 91% occurring only once. Sequencing used PBMCs or T cells enriched from blood (not recorded which). The receptors originated from a man aged 55 to 70 who had recovered from COVID-19.

The rearrangement joins TRBV28 to TRBJ2-1; no reliable D call. Germline V gene sequence: CDR1 MDHEN, CDR2 SYDVKM. V lost 1 base, J lost 7 bases, and 2 bases lay in between. This CDR3 region has 11 residues. The CDR3 bases are TGTGCCAGCAGTTTATTAAATGAGCAGTTCTTC. This sequence encodes CASSLLNEQFF.

This chain connects TRBV28 to TRBJ2-7, with a possible D match to TRBD1 (5 bases). This CDR3 is 13 amino acids long. Trimming took 5 bases from V and 2 from J, leaving 10 bases between them. Per the germline V gene, CDR1 is MDHEN and CDR2 is SYDVKM. The CDR3 DNA follows: TGTGCCAGCAGTCTCGTGGGGCCCTACGAGCAGTACTTC. Protein product: CASSLVGPYEQYF. Based on the CDR3 plus reference TRBV28 and TRBJ2-7, the full variable domain is DVKVTQSSRYLVKRTGEKVFLECVQDMDHENMFWYRQDPGLGLRLIYFSYDVKMKEKGDIPEGYSVSREKKERFSLILESASTNQTSMYLCASSLVGPYEQYFGPGTRLTVT.

CDR3 DNA: TGTGCCAGCAGCTTAGGCCCAGGGGACACTGAAGCTTTCTTT. This sequence encodes CASSLGPGDTEAFF. This rearrangement joins TRBV7-2 to TRBJ1-1; the D gene is possibly TRBD1 (6 bases). Germline loops: CDR1 SGHTA, CDR2 FQGNSA. CDR3 length: 14 residues. Between the trimmed V and J ends, which lost 1 base and 3 bases, there was a span of 9 bases.

The chain links TRBV5-1 to TRBJ1-1; tentative D call: TRBD1 (5 bases). Germline-derived CDR1 and CDR2 are SGHRS and YFSETQ. This CDR3 comprises 15 residues. Trimming stripped 4 bases from V and 5 bases from J, with 18 bases between. CDR3 nucleotide sequence: TGCGCCAGCAGCGAGCTGCGTGCTCAGGGAACTGAAGCTTTCTTT. Translation: CASSELRAQGTEAFF.

This chain connects TRBV15 to TRBJ1-2; D is undetermined. CDR1 LNHNV and CDR2 YYDKDF come from the germline V gene (reference sequence). Between the trimmed V and J ends, which lost 0 bases and 2 bases, there was a span of 7 bases. This CDR3 contains 14 residues. The CDR3 loop reads CATSRESGNYGYTF. CDR3 nucleotides: TGTGCCACCAGCAGAGAGTCCGGGAACTATGGCTACACCTTC.

V and J are TRBV19 and TRBJ2-1; 7 bases match TRBD2. CDR1 and CDR2 from the germline V gene are LNHDA and SQIVND (reference sequence). The CDR3 contains 16 residues. J lost 10 bases, V lost 1 base, and 13 bases had no gene match. The CDR3 sequence: CASSIVASGPQGEQFF. As DNA, the CDR3 is TGTGCCAGTAGTATAGTGGCTAGCGGCCCCCAAGGGGAGCAGTTCTTC.

The table lists this clone with a few counts. The genes are TRBV23-1 and TRBJ2-4; D is undetermined. TRBV23-1 is recorded as an ORF, its role being uncertain. CDR3 length equals 14 residues. Trimming shortened V by 6 bases and J by 3 bases, and 12 bases separated the two germline ends. The DNA for the CDR3 is TGCGCCAGCAGCCCCGCGGTTATCAAAAACATTCAGTACTTC. This encodes CASSPAVIKNIQYF.

This rearrangement joins TRBV19 to TRBJ2-7; D might be TRBD1 (6 bases). Per germline, CDR1 LNHDA and CDR2 SQIVND (reference sequence). CDR3 length: 16 amino acids. V gave up 5 bases and J gave up 1 base, with 18 bases separating them. CDR3 sequence reads: CASSPTPGQVSYEQYF. The CDR3 DNA is TGTGCCAGTAGTCCCACCCCGGGACAAGTTTCCTACGAGCAGTACTTC.

The chain recombines TRBV6-6 with TRBJ1-2; the D gene is possibly TRBD1 (5 bases). The CDR3 has 14 residues. Looked up from germline, CDR1 is MNHNY and CDR2 is SVGAGI (reference sequence). V was pared by 7 bases and J by 4 bases, with 16 bases between. As DNA, the CDR3 is TGTGCCAGCACCACGGAAGGGAGGGGCTATGGCTACACCTTC. Its protein product is CASTTEGRGYGYTF.

J is TRBJ2-7 and V is TRBV28; possibly TRBD1 for D (6 bases). From germline, CDR1 is MDHEN and CDR2 SYDVKM. Deletions cut 2 bases from V and 4 bases from J, with 12 bases between. The CDR3 contains 14 residues. The CDR3 loop reads CASSLPGVGYEQYF. CDR3 in DNA: TGTGCCAGCAGTTTACCAGGGGTTGGGTACGAGCAGTACTTC.

The chain carries TRBV4-3 and TRBJ2-7, with D hard to call. V lost 4 bases to trimming and J lost 0 bases, with 13 bases between them. This CDR3 is 15 amino acids long. CDR1 is LGHNA and CDR2 is YSLEER in the germline V gene. The CDR3 loop is CASSLRVASSYEQYF. CDR3 sequence (DNA): TGCGCCAGCAGCCTCCGGGTCGCGAGCTCCTACGAGCAGTACTTC.

This clone was seen only once. As DNA, the CDR3 is TGTGCCAGCAGCTTGGGACTAGCGGGAGATACGCAGTATTTT. Its protein is CASSLGLAGDTQYF. The rearrangement joins TRBV5-8 to TRBJ2-3; 10 nucleotides align to TRBD2. With V trimmed by 0 bases and J by 5 bases, 0 bases remained unmatched. This CDR3 has 14 residues. The germline V gene encodes CDR1 SGHTS and CDR2 YDEGEE.

V usage is TRBV28 and J usage is TRBJ1-5; 8 bases align to TRBD1. Germline CDR1 is MDHEN and CDR2 is SYDVKM. V was clipped by 7 bases and J by 0 bases; unmatched bases: 5. The CDR3 is made up of 15 amino acids. Written as DNA, the CDR3 is TGTGCCAGCACAGGGGGCGGTCATAGCAATCAGCCCCAGCATTTT. Protein sequence: CASTGGGHSNQPQHF.

This clone appeared a few times. The chain links TRBV28 to TRBJ1-5; D call uncertain. Germline V gene data show CDR1 as MDHEN and CDR2 as SYDVKM. The CDR3 has 14 amino acids. V was cut by 7 bases and J by 3 bases, with 13 bases left in between. The chain's CDR3 is CASKSGEFNQPQHF. The CDR3 bases are TGTGCCAGCAAGTCCGGGGAATTCAATCAGCCCCAGCATTTT.

This chain connects TRBV18 to TRBJ2-2, with D perhaps TRBD2 (6 bases). CDR3 length: 15 amino acids. Trimming removed 5 bases from V and 4 bases from J, with 14 bases in between. In germline, CDR1 is KGHSH, CDR2 LQKENI. In DNA, the CDR3 is TGTGCCAGCTCATCGGGGCAGGGAGGCACCGGGGAGCTGTTTTTT. Amino acids: CASSSGQGGTGELFF.

This clone was counted only a few times. The rearrangement links TRBV5-4 to TRBJ2-1, with 9 positions matching TRBD1. The CDR3 runs to 17 residues. From germline, CDR1 is SGHNT and CDR2 YYREEE (reference sequence). With 4 bases clipped from V and 7 bases from J, the junction kept 15 bases outside the gene matches. CDR3 protein: CASSLAGNRGRANEQFF. Written as DNA, the CDR3 is TGTGCCAGCAGCCTGGCGGGCAACAGGGGGCGGGCGAATGAGCAGTTCTTC.

The chain is built from TRBV3-1 (or the pseudogene TRBV3-2) and TRBJ1-2; 9 bases are a match to TRBD1. Unmatched junction bases numbered 7, after V lost 4 bases and J lost 4 bases. From germline, CDR1 is LGHDT and CDR2 YNNKEL (reference sequence). This CDR3 region has 15 residues. In DNA form, the CDR3 reads TGTGCCAGCAGCCCCCGGGACAGGGAGTTCTATGGCTACACCTTC. As protein: CASSPRDREFYGYTF.

This clone was recorded only once. The V call is TRBV19, the J call TRBJ1-5, with 7 bases fitting TRBD1. Germline CDR1 and CDR2: LNHDA and SQIVND (reference sequence). J lost 5 bases, V lost 7 bases, and 8 bases had no gene match. The CDR3 loop spans 14 amino acids. CDR3: CASTKDRRDQPQHF. DNA of the CDR3: TGTGCCAGTACCAAGGACAGGAGAGATCAGCCCCAGCATTTT.

This chain uses TRBV28 with TRBJ2-1, with 10 bases aligning to TRBD1. CDR1 and CDR2 from the germline V gene are MDHEN and SYDVKM. CDR3 size: 15 residues. V lost 4 bases and J lost 5; bases outside the gene matches: 5. CDR3 sequence (DNA): TGTGCCAGCAGTTCCCCCGGGACAGGGGACAATGAGCAGTTCTTC. Encoded protein: CASSSPGTGDNEQFF.

The chain combines TRBV28 with TRBJ1-1, with D maybe TRBD1 (5 bases). The CDR3 runs to 14 residues. V shed 5 bases and J shed 1 base, with 11 bases lying between them. The germline V gene encodes CDR1 MDHEN and CDR2 SYDVKM. The CDR3 DNA is TGTGCCAGCAGTATCCGACAGCAGAACACTGAAGCTTTCTTT. Encoded protein: CASSIRQQNTEAFF.

This chain connects TRBV28 to TRBJ1-1; the D gene is possibly TRBD1 (5 bases). Trimming left V 2 bases short and J 1 base short, with 8 bases between. Germline V gene data show CDR1 as MDHEN and CDR2 as SYDVKM. The CDR3 runs 14 residues. The CDR3 nucleotides are TGTGCCAGCAGTTTAGCGCAGGGGAACACTGAAGCTTTCTTT. It specifies CASSLAQGNTEAFF. Full variable domain (outside the CDR3, taken from reference TRBV28 and TRBJ1-1): DVKVTQSSRYLVKRTGEKVFLECVQDMDHENMFWYRQDPGLGLRLIYFSYDVKMKEKGDIPEGYSVSREKKERFSLILESASTNQTSMYLCASSLAQGNTEAFFGQGTRLTVV.

V gene TRBV4-1 combines with J gene TRBJ2-3, with 8 positions matching TRBD2. The length of the CDR3 is 18 residues. The V gene end was trimmed by 0 bases and the J gene end by 5 bases; junction bases not matched to a gene: 13. Per the germline V gene, CDR1 is MGHRA and CDR2 is YSYEKL. The CDR3 region has the DNA TGCGCCAGCAGCCAAGACCTGTTCTGGCGGGAGGACAGAGATACGCAGTATTTT. Translated, it gives CASSQDLFWREDRDTQYF.

The sample holds one count of this clone. The chain combines TRBV19 with TRBJ1-6; TRBD1 might be the D (5 bases). Between the trimmed V and J ends, which lost 5 bases and 10 bases, there was a span of 18 bases. The length of the CDR3 is 15 residues. The germline V gene has CDR1 LNHDA and CDR2 SQIVND (reference sequence). The CDR3 sequence is CASSYRRGEGSPLHF. The CDR3 nucleotides read TGTGCCAGTAGTTACCGGAGGGGCGAAGGATCACCCCTCCACTTT. The complete variable domain, with remaining parts taken from reference TRBV19 and TRBJ1-6, reads DGGITQSPKYLFRKEGQNVTLSCEQNLNHDAMYWYRQDPGQGLRLIYYSQIVNDFQKGDIAEGYSVSREKKESFPLTVTSAQKNPTAFYLCASSYRRGEGSPLHFGNGTRLTVT.